Included here is one TCR beta chain sequence, with context. The entry originates in a study of blood T cells in healthy people across ages. Germline CDR1 is LNHNV and CDR2 is YYDKDF (reference sequence). The CDR3 consists of 12 residues. V was clipped by 3 bases and J by 2 bases, with 4 bases between them. For the second PCR, which ran for roughly 7 to 11 cycles, a sample-barcoded 5' primer and a J-beta primer mix were used. A template-switch adaptor with 12 random nucleotides tagged each cDNA molecule. Using its own MiXCR run on the 5' RACE reads, TCRdb lists one record per CDR3 protein. The sample carries hundreds of thousands of distinct CDR3 sequences, around 49% recorded once.

The specimen sequenced was blood. The clonotype originates from a woman aged 55-75 years in good health. The rearrangement links TRBV15 to TRBJ1-1; D unresolved. Here the CDR3 reads CATSRPNTEAFF. The CDR3 DNA follows: TGTGCCACCAGCAGGCCCAACACTGAAGCTTTCTTT.